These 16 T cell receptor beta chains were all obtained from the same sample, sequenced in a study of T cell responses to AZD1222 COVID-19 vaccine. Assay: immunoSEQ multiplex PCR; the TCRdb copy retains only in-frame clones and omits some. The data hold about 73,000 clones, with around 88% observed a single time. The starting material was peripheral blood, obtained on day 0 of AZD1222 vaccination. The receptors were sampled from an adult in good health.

CDR3 sequence: CSVDPRGPGYTF. For the CDR3, the DNA is TGCAGCGTTGACCCCAGGGGGCCTGGCTACACCTTC. V and J are TRBV29-1 and TRBJ1-2; 8 bases fit TRBD1. Germline loops: CDR1 SQVTM, CDR2 ANQGSEA. With 3 bases clipped from V and 7 bases from J, the junction kept 4 bases outside the gene matches. CDR3 length equals 12 residues.

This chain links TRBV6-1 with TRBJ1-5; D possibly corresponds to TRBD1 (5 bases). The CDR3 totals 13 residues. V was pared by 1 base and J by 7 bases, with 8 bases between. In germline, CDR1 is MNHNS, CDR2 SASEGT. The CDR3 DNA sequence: TGTGCCAGCAGTGAAGTGGGGGTGCAGCCCCAGCATTTT. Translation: CASSEVGVQPQHF.

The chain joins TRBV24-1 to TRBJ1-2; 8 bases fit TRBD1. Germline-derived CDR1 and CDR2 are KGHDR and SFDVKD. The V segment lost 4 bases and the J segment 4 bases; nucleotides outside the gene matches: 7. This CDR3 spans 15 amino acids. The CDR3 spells CATSEITGGGYGYTF. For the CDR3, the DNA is TGTGCCACCAGTGAGATTACAGGGGGTGGCTATGGCTACACCTTC.

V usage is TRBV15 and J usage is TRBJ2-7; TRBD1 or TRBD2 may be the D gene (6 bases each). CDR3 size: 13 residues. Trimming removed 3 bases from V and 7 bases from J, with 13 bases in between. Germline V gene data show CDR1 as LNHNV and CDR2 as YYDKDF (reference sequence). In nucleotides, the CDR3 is TGTGCCACCAGCAGTGGGGGGCTGGGGGAGCAGTACTTC. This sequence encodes CATSSGGLGEQYF. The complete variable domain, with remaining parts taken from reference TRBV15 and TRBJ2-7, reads DAMVIQNPRYQVTQFGKPVTLSCSQTLNHNVMYWYQQKSSQAPKLLFHYYDKDFNNEADTPDNFQSRRPNTSFCFLDIRSPGLGDTAMYLCATSSGGLGEQYFGPGTRLTVT.

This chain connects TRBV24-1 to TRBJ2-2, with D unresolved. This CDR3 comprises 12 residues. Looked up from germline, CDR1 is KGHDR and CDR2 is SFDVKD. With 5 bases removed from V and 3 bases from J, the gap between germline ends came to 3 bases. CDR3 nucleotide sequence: TGTGCCACCAGTGCGCACACCGGGGAGCTGTTTTTT. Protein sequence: CATSAHTGELFF.

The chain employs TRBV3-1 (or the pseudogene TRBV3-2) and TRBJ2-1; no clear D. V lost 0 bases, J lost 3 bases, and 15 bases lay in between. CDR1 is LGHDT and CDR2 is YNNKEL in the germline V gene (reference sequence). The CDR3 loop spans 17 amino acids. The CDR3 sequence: CASSQDERFRHYNEQFF. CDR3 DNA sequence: TGTGCCAGCAGCCAAGATGAGCGCTTCCGACACTACAATGAGCAGTTCTTC.

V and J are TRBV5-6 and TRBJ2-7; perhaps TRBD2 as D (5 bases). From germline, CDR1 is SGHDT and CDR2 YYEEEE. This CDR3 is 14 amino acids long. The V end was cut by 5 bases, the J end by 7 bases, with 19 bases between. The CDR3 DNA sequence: TGTGCCAGCAGTTCGGGGTTAGGGCGCGGGGAGCAGTACTTC. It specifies CASSSGLGRGEQYF.

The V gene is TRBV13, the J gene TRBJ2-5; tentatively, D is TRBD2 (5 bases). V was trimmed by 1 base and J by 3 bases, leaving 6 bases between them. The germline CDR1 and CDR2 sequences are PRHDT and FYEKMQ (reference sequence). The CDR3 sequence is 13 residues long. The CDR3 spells CASSLERKETQYF. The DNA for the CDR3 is TGTGCCAGCAGCTTAGAGCGGAAAGAGACCCAGTACTTC.

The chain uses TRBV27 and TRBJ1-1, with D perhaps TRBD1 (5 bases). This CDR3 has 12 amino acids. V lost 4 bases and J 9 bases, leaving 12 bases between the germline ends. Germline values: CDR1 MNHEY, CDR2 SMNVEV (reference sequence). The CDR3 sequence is CASSSSNRQAFF. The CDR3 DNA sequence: TGTGCCAGCAGTTCATCAAACAGGCAAGCTTTCTTT.

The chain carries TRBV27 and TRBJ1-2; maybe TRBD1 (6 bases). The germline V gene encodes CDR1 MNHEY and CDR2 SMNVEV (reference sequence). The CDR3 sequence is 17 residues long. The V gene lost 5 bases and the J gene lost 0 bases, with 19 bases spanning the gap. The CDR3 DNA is TGTGCCAGCAGTGTACAGGGCTTTAATCGAACTAACTATGGCTACACCTTC. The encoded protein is CASSVQGFNRTNYGYTF.

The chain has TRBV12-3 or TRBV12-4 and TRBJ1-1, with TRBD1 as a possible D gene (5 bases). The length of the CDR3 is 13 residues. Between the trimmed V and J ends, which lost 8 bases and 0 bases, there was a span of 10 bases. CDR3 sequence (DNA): TGTGCCAGCGGAGCAGGGATGAACACTGAAGCTTTCTTT. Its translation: CASGAGMNTEAFF.

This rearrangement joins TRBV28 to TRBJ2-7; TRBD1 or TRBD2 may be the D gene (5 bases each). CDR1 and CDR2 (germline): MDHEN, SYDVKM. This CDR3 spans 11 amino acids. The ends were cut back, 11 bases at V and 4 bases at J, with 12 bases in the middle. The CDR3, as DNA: TGTGCCGCCGAGGGGCCTTACGAGCAGTACTTC. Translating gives CAAEGPYEQYF. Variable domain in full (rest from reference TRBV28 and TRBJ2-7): DVKVTQSSRYLVKRTGEKVFLECVQDMDHENMFWYRQDPGLGLRLIYFSYDVKMKEKGDIPEGYSVSREKKERFSLILESASTNQTSMYLCAAEGPYEQYFGPGTRLTVT.

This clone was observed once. CDR3 nucleotides: TGTGCCAGCAGTCGACCAGGGTTTCGCGACACCGGGGAGCTGTTTTTT. As protein: CASSRPGFRDTGELFF. The chain has TRBV6-6 and TRBJ2-2, with D possibly matching TRBD1 (5 bases). Trimming removed 5 bases at V and 3 bases at J, with 16 bases between. Looked up from germline, CDR1 is MNHNY and CDR2 is SVGAGI (reference sequence). CDR3 length equals 16 residues.

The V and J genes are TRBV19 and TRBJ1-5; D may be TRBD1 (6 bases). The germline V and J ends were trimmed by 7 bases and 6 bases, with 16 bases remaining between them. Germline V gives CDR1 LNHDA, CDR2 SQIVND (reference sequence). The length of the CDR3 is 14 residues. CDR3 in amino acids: CASTLRGGTQPQHF. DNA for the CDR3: TGTGCCAGTACCCTTAGGGGGGGGACTCAGCCCCAGCATTTT.

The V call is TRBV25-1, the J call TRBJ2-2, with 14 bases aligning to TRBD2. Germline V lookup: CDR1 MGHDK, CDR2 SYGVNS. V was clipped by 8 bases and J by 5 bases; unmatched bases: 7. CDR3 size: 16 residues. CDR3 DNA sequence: TGTGCCAGCCGCGGGACTAGCGGGAGAAATACCGGGGAGCTGTTTTTT. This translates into CASRGTSGRNTGELFF.

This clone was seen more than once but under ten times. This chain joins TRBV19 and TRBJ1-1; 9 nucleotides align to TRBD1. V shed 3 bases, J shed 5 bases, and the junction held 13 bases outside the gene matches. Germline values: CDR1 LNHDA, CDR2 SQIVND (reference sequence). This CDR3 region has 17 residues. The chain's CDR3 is CASSMRAQGAGLTEAFF. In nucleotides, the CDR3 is TGTGCCAGTAGTATGAGGGCACAGGGGGCAGGATTGACTGAAGCTTTCTTT. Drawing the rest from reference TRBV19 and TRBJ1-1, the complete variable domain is DGGITQSPKYLFRKEGQNVTLSCEQNLNHDAMYWYRQDPGQGLRLIYYSQIVNDFQKGDIAEGYSVSREKKESFPLTVTSAQKNPTAFYLCASSMRAQGAGLTEAFFGQGTRLTVV.